These T cell receptor beta chains were read from a single sample in a study of metastatic and nonmetastatic thyroid tumors. MiXCR re-clonotyped the PCR reads for TCRdb. The repertoire includes fewer than 100,000 clones, about 16% of them detected once, and roughly 3.9% sits in the top ten. The specimen sequenced was blood. Source of these receptors: a female donor with papillary thyroid cancer or a benign thyroid nodule (not recorded which). Some clones in this sample may be carry-over from other donors' samples. The CDR3 runs from the conserved cysteine through the conserved F or W. The D gene is left open where the match is weak. Where a row states a size, it is once, few, many or the class of an expanded clone; other rows omit it.

-	13	TRBV13	many	TRBJ2-1	CASSLRRGDEQFF	TGTGCCAGCAGCTTAAGGAGGGGGGATGAGCAGTTCTTC
-	14	TRBV4-2	few	TRBJ1-1	CASSQVERGSEAFF	TGTGCCAGCAGCCAAGTGGAACGGGGCTCTGAAGCTTTCTTT
TRBD1	17	TRBV12-3/TRBV12-4	-	TRBJ1-2	CASSRQTGSKSGYGYTF	TGTGCCAGCAGCCGACAGACAGGGAGTAAATCCGGCTATGGCTACACCTTC
-	14	TRBV30	-	TRBJ2-7	CAFSARAGPYEQYF	TGTGCCTTCTCCGCGAGGGCGGGGCCTTACGAGCAGTACTTC
-	14	TRBV7-8	many	TRBJ2-1	CASSLGQPGGEQFF	TGTGCCAGCAGCTTAGGTCAGCCTGGGGGTGAGCAGTTCTTC
-	14	TRBV20-1	-	TRBJ2-7	CSARDPGSWHEQYF	TGCAGTGCTAGAGATCCCGGGAGTTGGCACGAGCAGTACTTC
-	15	TRBV7-2	-	TRBJ1-6	CASRLFSGGSSPLHF	TGTGCCAGCAGATTATTTAGCGGAGGGAGTTCACCCCTCCACTTT
-	19	TRBV6-4	many	TRBJ2-3	CASSPLGSPQATNTDTQYF	TGTGCCAGCAGTCCCCTAGGATCCCCACAGGCCACCAACACAGATACGCAGTATTTT
-	18	TRBV20-1	many	TRBJ2-1	CSAQGFDAKPGLYNEQFF	TGCAGTGCTCAGGGGTTTGATGCTAAACCGGGGCTTTACAATGAGCAGTTCTTC
TRBD1	19	TRBV4-2	many	TRBJ2-6	CASSPRWDRGKSGANVLTF	TGTGCCAGCAGCCCGCGTTGGGACAGGGGGAAGTCTGGGGCCAACGTCCTGACTTTC
TRBD1	15	TRBV2	many	TRBJ1-2	CASSEGGQSFYGYTF	TGTGCCAGCAGTGAAGGGGGACAGAGTTTCTATGGCTACACCTTC
-	15	TRBV11-2	many	TRBJ1-4	CASSSPRTTNEKLFF	TGTGCCAGCAGCTCACCTCGGACTACTAATGAAAAACTGTTTTTT
-	16	TRBV28	many	TRBJ2-1	CASSFQEGMAYNEQFF	TGTGCCAGCAGTTTTCAGGAGGGGATGGCTTACAATGAGCAGTTCTTC
-	14	TRBV5-1	-	TRBJ1-6	CASSWDTNNSPLHF	TGCGCCAGCAGCTGGGACACCAATAATTCACCCCTCCACTTT
-	17	TRBV9	many	TRBJ2-3	CASSAPRYASDTDTQYF	TGTGCCAGCAGCGCTCCTCGGTATGCCTCTGACACAGATACGCAGTATTTT
TRBD1	14	TRBV10-3	many	TRBJ2-7	CAISAGTGPYEQYF	TGTGCCATCAGTGCCGGGACAGGTCCCTACGAGCAGTACTTC
-	13	TRBV15	many	TRBJ1-2	CATSRDRAGGYTF	TGTGCCACCAGCAGAGACAGGGCAGGGGGCTACACCTTC